Below, 4 T cell receptor beta chains from the same sample are listed, as sequenced in a study of T cells in Graves' hyperthyroidism and ophthalmopathy. Amplification targeted TCR beta CDR3 regions from RNA transcripts. Initially, a first-round RT-PCR of the TCR CDR3 employed the HTBI primer set. MiXCR was run by TCRdb on the multiplex PCR reads, yielding one entry per CDR3 protein. The table shows roughly 180,000 distinct CDR3 sequences, with around 8.9% occurring only once. What was sequenced was blood. Receptors were obtained from a woman younger than 35 with Graves' hyperthyroidism that later progressed to Graves' ophthalmopathy.

The genes are TRBV19 and TRBJ1-2; D call uncertain. Germline CDR1 LNHDA, CDR2 SQIVND (reference sequence). Between the trimmed V and J ends, which lost 9 bases and 8 bases, there was a span of 16 bases. The CDR3 runs 12 residues. CDR3 nucleotides: TGTGCCAGCAACACCCGCACTGCGGGCTACACCTTC. Protein sequence: CASNTRTAGYTF.

In its sample, this clonotype was seen many times. This chain joins TRBV30 and TRBJ2-1; perhaps TRBD2 as D (6 bases). V was cut by 0 bases and J by 3 bases, with 12 bases left in between. The germline V gene encodes CDR1 GTSNPN and CDR2 SVGIG (reference sequence). The CDR3 consists of 15 residues. The chain's CDR3 is CAWSVLADFYNEQFF. The DNA of the CDR3 is TGTGCCTGGAGTGTACTAGCCGACTTCTACAATGAGCAGTTCTTC. The complete variable domain, with remaining parts taken from reference TRBV30 and TRBJ2-1, reads SQTIHQWPATLVQPVGSPLSLECTVEGTSNPNLYWYRQAAGRGLQLLFYSVGIGQISSEVPQNLSASRPQDRQFILSSKKLLLSDSGFYLCAWSVLADFYNEQFFGPGTRLTVL.

This clonotype has only a few counts. This may stem from a read error, because a much larger clone lies one nucleotide away. The rearrangement uses TRBV28 and TRBJ2-1, with D tentatively TRBD1 (6 bases). This CDR3 comprises 15 residues. Germline V gene data show CDR1 as MDHEN and CDR2 as SYDVKM. CDR3 sequence: CARSPLGANLLGQFF. The CDR3 DNA follows: TGTGCCCGCAGCCCACTGGGGGCGAACTTATTAGGGCAGTTCTTC.

This clonotype was detected a few times. The gene calls are TRBV29-1 and TRBJ2-3; either TRBD1 or TRBD2 may fit D (6 bases each). Trimming stripped 3 bases from V and 2 bases from J, with 9 bases between. In germline, CDR1 is SQVTM, CDR2 ANQGSEA. The CDR3 sequence is 13 residues long. The CDR3 reads CSVEGGFTDTQYF. The CDR3 nucleotides read TGCAGCGTTGAGGGGGGCTTCACAGATACGCAGTATTTT.